This T cell receptor beta chain was captured in a study of T cell changes during pregnancy in multiple sclerosis. With V trimmed by 0 bases and J by 3 bases, 9 bases remained unmatched. From germline, CDR1 is MNHEY and CDR2 SMNVEV (reference sequence). This CDR3 contains 18 residues. TCRdb's table, derived via immunoSEQ multiplex PCR, lists solely in-frame clones and lacks some. This sample has fewer than 50,000 clones, with roughly 90% found just once. This sequence was found in a female donor in good health, enrolled as a control in a pregnancy study. Sequencing was performed on peripheral blood, taken in the second trimester of pregnancy. This sequence joins TRBV27 and TRBJ2-2; 8 bases are a match to TRBD2. The CDR3, as DNA: TGTGCCAGCAGTTTATCGGTTGGAGCGGGAGTATACACCGGGGAGCTGTTTTTT. This encodes CASSLSVGAGVYTGELFF.